Reported below is one T cell receptor beta chain. Its antigen is unknown. Libraries were prepared by immunoSEQ multiplex PCR; TCRdb keeps only in-frame clonotypes and omits some of them. The sample consists of roughly 300,000 clones, more than 70% of them appearing once. The data originate from a study of cytotoxic CD8 clonotypes in ibrutinib-treated CLL. About the study: Response specimens were obtained following a median treatment duration of around 12 months, with a range of 6 to 36.

Per germline, CDR1 MGHDK and CDR2 SYGVNS. V lost 1 base, J lost 7 bases, and 11 bases lay in between. This CDR3 comprises 15 residues. Study findings and constraints: Rare overall, public clonotypes shrank or held steady under therapy.

The receptor's source is a human donor with chronic lymphocytic leukemia. V usage is TRBV25-1 and J usage is TRBJ1-6; D is possibly TRBD1 (6 bases). The source material was PBMCs, sampled at disease progression, from a patient treated with ibrutinib. This CDR3 reads CASSEFTGKNSPLHF. CDR3 DNA sequence: TGTGCCAGCAGTGAATTCACAGGGAAGAATTCACCCCTCCACTTT.